This T cell receptor beta chain was identified in a study of cytomegalovirus exposure and HLA in healthy donors. Notes on this clone: Its target is unknown.

Study-wide results and caveats: At a 0.05 false discovery rate, a later analysis found some 18,000 TCR beta sequences to be associated with HLA alleles. In the analysis, some V segments, TRBV6-2 and TRBV6-3 included, were excluded as indistinguishable. The classifier reportedly diagnosed cytomegalovirus status with high specificity and sensitivity.

A multiplex PCR was run with 60 Vbeta primers and 13 Jbeta primers. The repertoire was sequenced with immunoSEQ multiplex PCR; TCRdb's copy has only in-frame clones and lacks some. The top ten hold around 0.42% of the sample, which has nearly 200,000 clones, around 79% seen once. Germline CDR1 reads SGHRS; CDR2 reads YFSETQ. The CDR3 covers 15 residues. V shed 2 bases and J shed 7 bases, with 18 bases lying between them. V gene TRBV5-1 combines with J gene TRBJ1-1; D may be TRBD1 (6 bases). The sequenced sample consisted of PBMCs. This TCR was sampled from a male donor in good health and CMV-seropositive. Here the CDR3 reads CASSLDPQGRGEAFF. The DNA for the CDR3 is TGCGCCAGCAGCTTAGATCCACAGGGACGGGGTGAAGCTTTCTTT.